This T cell receptor beta chain emerged from a study of blood T cell repertoires in COVID-19. Study overall: Acute and convalescent COVID-19 specimens originated in the United States, Italy and Spain. Sources were T cells, B-cell-depleted T cells, or PBMCs; the material itself was cDNA or gDNA.

Authors' methods: Amplification with reference gene primers provided the estimates of nucleated cell counts. Here immunoSEQ multiplex PCR was the method, and the copy in TCRdb shows in-frame clones only, minus some. That table furnishes V, J and clone size, whereas the DNA furnished D and trimming. This sample has 250,000 to 300,000 clones, with 89% found just once. Only one count was recorded for this clone. V lost 2 bases and J lost 3, with 12 bases in between. CDR3 size: 14 residues. Per the germline V gene, CDR1 is SGHRS and CDR2 is YFSETQ. Sequenced input: peripheral blood. This chain joins TRBV5-1 and TRBJ2-7; D is unresolved. The receptor was derived from a woman aged 40-49 years who had recovered from COVID-19. The chain's CDR3 is CASSFTAGFYEQYF. The CDR3 DNA follows: TGCGCCAGCAGCTTCACAGCAGGATTCTACGAGCAGTACTTC.